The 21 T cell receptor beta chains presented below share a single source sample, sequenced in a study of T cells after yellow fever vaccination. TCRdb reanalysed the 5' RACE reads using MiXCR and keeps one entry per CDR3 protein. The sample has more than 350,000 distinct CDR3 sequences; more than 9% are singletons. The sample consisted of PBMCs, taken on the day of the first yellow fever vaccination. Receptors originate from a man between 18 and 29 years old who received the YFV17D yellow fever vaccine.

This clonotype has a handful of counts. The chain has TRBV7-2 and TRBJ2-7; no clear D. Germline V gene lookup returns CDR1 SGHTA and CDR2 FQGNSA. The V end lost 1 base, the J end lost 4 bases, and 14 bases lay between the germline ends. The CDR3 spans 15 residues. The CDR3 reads CASSLDQGRWYEQYF. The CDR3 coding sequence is TGTGCCAGCAGCTTAGACCAAGGCAGGTGGTACGAGCAGTACTTC.

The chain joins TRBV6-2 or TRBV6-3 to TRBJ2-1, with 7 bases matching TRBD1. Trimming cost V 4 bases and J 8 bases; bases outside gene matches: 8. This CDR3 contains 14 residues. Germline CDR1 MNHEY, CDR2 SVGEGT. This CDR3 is CASSLDRIAHEQFF. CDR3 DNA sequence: TGTGCCAGCAGTTTGGACAGGATTGCCCATGAGCAGTTCTTC.

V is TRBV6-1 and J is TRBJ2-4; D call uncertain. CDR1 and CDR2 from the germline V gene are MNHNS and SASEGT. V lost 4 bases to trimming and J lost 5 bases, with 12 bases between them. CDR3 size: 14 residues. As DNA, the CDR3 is TGTGCCAGCAGTGTATCACCGGGCCAAAACATTCAGTACTTC. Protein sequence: CASSVSPGQNIQYF.

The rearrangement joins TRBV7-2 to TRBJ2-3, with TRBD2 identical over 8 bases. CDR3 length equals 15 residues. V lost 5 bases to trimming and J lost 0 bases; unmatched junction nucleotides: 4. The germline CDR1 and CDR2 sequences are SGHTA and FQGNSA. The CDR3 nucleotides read TGTGCCAGCAGCCCCTGGACTAGCAGCACAGATACGCAGTATTTT. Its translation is CASSPWTSSTDTQYF. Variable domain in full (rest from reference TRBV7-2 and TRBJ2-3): GAGVSQSPSNKVTEKGKDVELRCDPISGHTALYWYRQSLGQGLEFLIYFQGNSAPDKSGLPSDRFSAERTGGSVSTLTIQRTQQEDSAVYLCASSPWTSSTDTQYFGPGTRLTVL.

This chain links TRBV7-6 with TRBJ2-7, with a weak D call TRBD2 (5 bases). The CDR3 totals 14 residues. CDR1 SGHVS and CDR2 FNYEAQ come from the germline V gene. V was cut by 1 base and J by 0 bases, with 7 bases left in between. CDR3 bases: TGTGCCAGCAGCTTAGAGCGGACCTCCTACGAGCAGTACTTC. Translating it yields CASSLERTSYEQYF.

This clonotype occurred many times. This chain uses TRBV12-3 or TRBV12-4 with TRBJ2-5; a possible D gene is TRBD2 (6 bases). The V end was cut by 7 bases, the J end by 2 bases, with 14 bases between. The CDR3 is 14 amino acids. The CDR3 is CASNSAGLQETQYF. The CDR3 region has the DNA TGTGCCAGCAACAGCGCGGGACTTCAAGAGACCCAGTACTTC.

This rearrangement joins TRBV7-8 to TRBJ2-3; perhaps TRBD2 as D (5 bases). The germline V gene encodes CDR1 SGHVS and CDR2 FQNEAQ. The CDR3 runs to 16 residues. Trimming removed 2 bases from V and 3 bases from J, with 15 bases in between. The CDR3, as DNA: TGTGCCAGCAGCTTAAAAGTACTAGGATCGACAGATACGCAGTATTTT. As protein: CASSLKVLGSTDTQYF. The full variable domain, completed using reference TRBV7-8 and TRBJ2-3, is GAGVSQSPRYKVAKRGQDVALRCDPISGHVSLFWYQQALGQGPEFLTYFQNEAQLDKSGLPSDRFFAERPEGSVSTLKIQRTQQEDSAVYLCASSLKVLGSTDTQYFGPGTRLTVL.

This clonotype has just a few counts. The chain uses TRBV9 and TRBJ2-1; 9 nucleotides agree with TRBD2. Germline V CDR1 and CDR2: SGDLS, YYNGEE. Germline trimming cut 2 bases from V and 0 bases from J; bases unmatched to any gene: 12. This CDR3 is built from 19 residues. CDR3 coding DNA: TGTGCCAGCAGCGTGCCTAGCGGGGTTCTTACTAGCTCCTACAATGAGCAGTTCTTC. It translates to CASSVPSGVLTSSYNEQFF.

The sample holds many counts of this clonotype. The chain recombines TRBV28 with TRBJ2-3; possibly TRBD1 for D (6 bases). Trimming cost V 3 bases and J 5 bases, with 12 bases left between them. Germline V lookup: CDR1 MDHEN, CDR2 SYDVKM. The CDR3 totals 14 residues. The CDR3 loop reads CASSFWTVVDTQYF. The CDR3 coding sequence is TGTGCCAGCAGTTTTTGGACAGTTGTAGATACGCAGTATTTT.

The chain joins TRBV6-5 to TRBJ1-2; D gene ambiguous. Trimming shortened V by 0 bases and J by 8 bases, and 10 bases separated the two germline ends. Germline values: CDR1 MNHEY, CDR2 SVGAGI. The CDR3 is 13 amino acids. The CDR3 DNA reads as TGTGCCAGCAGTTACTCGATACAGATGGGCTACACCTTC. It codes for CASSYSIQMGYTF.

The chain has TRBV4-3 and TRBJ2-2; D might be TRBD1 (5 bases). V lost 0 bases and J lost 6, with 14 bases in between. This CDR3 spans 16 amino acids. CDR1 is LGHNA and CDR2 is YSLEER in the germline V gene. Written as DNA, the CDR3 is TGCGCCAGCAGCCAAGATGGGGCATTTAACGCCGGGGAGCTGTTTTTT. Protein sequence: CASSQDGAFNAGELFF.

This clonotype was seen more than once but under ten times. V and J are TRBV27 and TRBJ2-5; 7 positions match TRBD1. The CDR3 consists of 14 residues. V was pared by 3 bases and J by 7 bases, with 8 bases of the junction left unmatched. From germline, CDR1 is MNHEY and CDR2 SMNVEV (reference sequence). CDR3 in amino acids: CASSFHGQAGTQYF. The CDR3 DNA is TGTGCCAGCAGTTTCCACGGACAGGCCGGGACCCAGTACTTC.

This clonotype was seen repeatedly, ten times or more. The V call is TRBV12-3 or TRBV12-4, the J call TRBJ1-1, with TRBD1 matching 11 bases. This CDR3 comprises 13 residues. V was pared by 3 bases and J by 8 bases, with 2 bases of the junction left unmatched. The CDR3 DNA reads TGTGCCAGCAGTTTCTGGGACAGGGGGGAAGCTTTCTTT. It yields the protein CASSFWDRGEAFF.

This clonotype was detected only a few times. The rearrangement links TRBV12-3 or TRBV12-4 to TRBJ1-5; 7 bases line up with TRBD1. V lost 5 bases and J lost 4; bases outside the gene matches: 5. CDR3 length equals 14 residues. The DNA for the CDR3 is TGTGCCAGCAGTCAAGGACAGGCGAATCAGCCCCAGCATTTT. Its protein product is CASSQGQANQPQHF.

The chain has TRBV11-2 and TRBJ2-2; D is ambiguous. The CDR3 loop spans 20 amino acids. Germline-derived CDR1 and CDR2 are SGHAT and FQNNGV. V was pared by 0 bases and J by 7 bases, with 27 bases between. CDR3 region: CASSLDSRRVLLTPHGELFF. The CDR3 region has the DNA TGTGCCAGCAGCTTAGATTCGAGAAGGGTCCTTCTAACCCCCCACGGGGAGCTGTTTTTT.

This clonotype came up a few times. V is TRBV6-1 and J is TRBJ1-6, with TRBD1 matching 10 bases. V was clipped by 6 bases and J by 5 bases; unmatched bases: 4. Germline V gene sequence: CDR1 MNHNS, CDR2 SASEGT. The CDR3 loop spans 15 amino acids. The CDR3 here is CASRRQGANNSPLHF. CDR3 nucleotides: TGTGCCAGCAGAAGACAGGGGGCTAATAATTCACCCCTCCACTTT.

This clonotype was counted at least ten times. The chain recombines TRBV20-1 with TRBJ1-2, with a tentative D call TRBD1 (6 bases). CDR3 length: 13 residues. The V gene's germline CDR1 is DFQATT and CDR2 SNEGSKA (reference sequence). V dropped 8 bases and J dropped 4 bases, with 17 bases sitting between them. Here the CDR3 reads CSTLRQAPYGYTF. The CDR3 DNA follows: TGCAGTACTTTACGACAGGCGCCCTATGGCTACACCTTC.

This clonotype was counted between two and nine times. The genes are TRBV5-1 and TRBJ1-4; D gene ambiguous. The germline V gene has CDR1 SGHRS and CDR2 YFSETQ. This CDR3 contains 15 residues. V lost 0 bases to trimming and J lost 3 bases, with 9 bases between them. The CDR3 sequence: CASSLENMANEKLFF. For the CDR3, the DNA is TGCGCCAGCAGCTTGGAGAATATGGCTAATGAAAAACTGTTTTTT.

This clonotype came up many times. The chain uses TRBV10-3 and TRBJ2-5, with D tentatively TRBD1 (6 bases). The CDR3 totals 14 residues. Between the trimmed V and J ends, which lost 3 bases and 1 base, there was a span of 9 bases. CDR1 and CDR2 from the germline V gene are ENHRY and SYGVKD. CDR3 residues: CAISDRTAQETQYF. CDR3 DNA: TGTGCCATCAGTGACAGGACAGCCCAAGAGACCCAGTACTTC.

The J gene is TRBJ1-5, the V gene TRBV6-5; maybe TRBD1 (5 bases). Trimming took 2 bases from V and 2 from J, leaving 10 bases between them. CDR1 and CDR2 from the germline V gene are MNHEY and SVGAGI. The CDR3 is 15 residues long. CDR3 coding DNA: TGTGCCAGCAGTTACAGGGGATCCCGCAATCAGCCCCAGCATTTT. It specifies CASSYRGSRNQPQHF.

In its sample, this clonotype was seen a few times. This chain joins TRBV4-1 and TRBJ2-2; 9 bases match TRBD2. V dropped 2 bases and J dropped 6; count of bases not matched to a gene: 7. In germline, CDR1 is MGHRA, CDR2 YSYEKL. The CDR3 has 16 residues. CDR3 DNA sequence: TGCGCCAGCAGCCAAACCGCGGGGGGGCTCTCCGGGGAGCTGTTTTTT. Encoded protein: CASSQTAGGLSGELFF.